This entry features one T cell receptor (beta chain) sequence. The antigen is unknown. The data are from a study of cytomegalovirus exposure and HLA in healthy donors. Study-level background: Researchers previously reported finding roughly 120 million unique TCR beta sequences from 170 million or so T cells.

It was with 60 Vbeta and 13 Jbeta primers that the PCR ran. Profiled with immunoSEQ multiplex PCR; TCRdb holds only in-frame clones, not every one. The sample carries roughly 190,000 clones, around 77% recorded once. Study results and caveats: Cytomegalovirus association was assigned to more than 150 TCR beta chains. Reports indicate that TCR beta sequences accurately predicted the HLA-A and HLA-B alleles of most subjects. Indistinguishable V segments, including TRBV6-2 and TRBV6-3, were excluded.

The germline gives CDR1 MDHEN, CDR2 SYDVKM. With 3 bases clipped from V and 4 bases from J, the junction kept 5 bases outside the gene matches. The length of the CDR3 is 15 residues. The chain is built from TRBV28 and TRBJ2-2; 7 nucleotides line up with TRBD1. Material: PBMCs. The sequence came from a woman in her late teens or twenties in good health and CMV-seronegative. In DNA, the CDR3 is TGTGCCAGCAGTTTTCAACAGGGGTCCACCGGGGAGCTGTTTTTT. Protein: CASSFQQGSTGELFF.